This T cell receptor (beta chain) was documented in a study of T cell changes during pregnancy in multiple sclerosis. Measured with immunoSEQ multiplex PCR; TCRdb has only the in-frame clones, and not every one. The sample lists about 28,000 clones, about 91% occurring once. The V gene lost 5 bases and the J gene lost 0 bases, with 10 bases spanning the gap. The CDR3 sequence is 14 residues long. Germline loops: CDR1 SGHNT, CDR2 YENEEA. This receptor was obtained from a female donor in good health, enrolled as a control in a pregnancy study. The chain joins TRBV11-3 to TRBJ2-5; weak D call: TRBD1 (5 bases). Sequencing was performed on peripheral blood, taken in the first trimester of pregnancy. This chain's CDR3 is CASSKGANQETQYF. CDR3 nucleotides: TGTGCCAGCAGCAAAGGGGCAAACCAAGAGACCCAGTACTTC.